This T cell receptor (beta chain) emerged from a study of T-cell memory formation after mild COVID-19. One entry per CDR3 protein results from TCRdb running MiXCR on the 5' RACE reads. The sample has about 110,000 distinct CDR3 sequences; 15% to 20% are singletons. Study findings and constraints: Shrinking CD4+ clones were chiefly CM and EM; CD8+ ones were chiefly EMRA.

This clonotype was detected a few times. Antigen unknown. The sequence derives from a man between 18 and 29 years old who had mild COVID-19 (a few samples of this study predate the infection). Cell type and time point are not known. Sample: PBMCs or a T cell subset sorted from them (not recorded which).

The CDR3 sequence: CATKWQGDEQFF. CDR3 nucleotides: TGTGCCACCAAATGGCAGGGCGATGAGCAGTTCTTC. The chain combines TRBV6-2 or TRBV6-3 with TRBJ2-1; tentative D call: TRBD1 (5 bases). The V gene's germline CDR1 is MNHEY and CDR2 SVGEGT. The CDR3 covers 12 residues. Trimming took off 10 bases at V and 8 bases at J, with 15 bases between the two ends.